What follows describes a single T cell receptor (beta chain). Sequencing was performed with immunoSEQ multiplex PCR; in TCRdb, only in-frame clones are kept and a portion is missing. The repertoire consists of approximately 190,000 clones, with more than 75% occurring once and the leading ten covering approximately 8%. The sample originates from a study of blood T cell repertoires in COVID-19. Study-level background: Sample material is recorded as cDNA or gDNA derived from T cells, B-cell-depleted T cells, or PBMCs.

The CDR3 extends over 15 amino acids. The germline V gene has CDR1 KGHSH and CDR2 LQKENI. V lost 1 base, J lost 0 bases, and 7 bases lay in between. This TCR was sampled from a woman aged 60-70 years with COVID-19, enrolled during active disease. V is TRBV18 and J is TRBJ1-5, with D uncertain. The sample was peripheral blood. The CDR3 DNA reads TGTGCCAGCTCACCACTTCACTCTAGCAATCAGCCCCAGCATTTT. Residues: CASSPLHSSNQPQHF.